The TCR beta chain described here comes from a study of shared clonotypes between healthy human individuals. Overall study: Plates per donor: three CD4 naive, three CD4 memory, two CD8 naive, one CD8 memory. Study observations and caveats: Larger estimated richness was generally seen in naive subsets than in memory subsets.

Measured with immunoSEQ multiplex PCR; TCRdb has only the in-frame clones, and not every one. The sample contains roughly 2 million clones, around 95% of which appear only once. Germline V lookup: CDR1 KGHSH, CDR2 LQKENI. V lost 3 bases to trimming and J lost 3 bases, with 18 bases between them. The CDR3 loop spans 16 amino acids. Comments on this clone: Its antigen remains unknown.

The genes are TRBV18 and TRBJ2-7, with no clear D. The TCR sequence derives from a young man in good health. What was sequenced was naive CD4+ T cells sorted from blood. Specified subset: CD45RA+ positively selected. This CDR3 is CASSPISSLQSYEQYF. The DNA for the CDR3 is TGTGCCAGCTCACCCATAAGCAGCCTTCAAAGCTACGAGCAGTACTTC.